This T cell receptor (beta chain) stems from a study of T-cell reconstitution after alpha-beta-depleted transplantation in children (dated by TCRdb to between 2015 and 2016). Context from the whole study: T-cell immune reconstitution after TCRalphabeta/CD19-depleted allogeneic hematopoietic cell transplantation in children was quantitatively tracked in the study by means of TCR repertoire profiling. Overall study results and their limits: Hyperexpanded clone frequencies declined over subsequent months; after one year, T-cell counts and TCRbeta diversity were mostly attributed to newly produced T cells. About two months after transplant, the apparently early recovery of alphabetaT-cell counts reportedly depended on just several hundred clones that had expanded rapidly and came from non-depleted graft cells. In some patients, high TCRbeta diversity at day 60 was attributed to recipient T cells and intrathymic progenitors that had survived conditioning.

Of note for this clonotype: This receptor's antigen is unknown. A read error is possible here, since a much larger clone lies one base away.

Interpreted using the paper, the treatment or condition label stands for: allogeneic hematopoietic cell transplantation with graft depleted of TCRalphabeta T cells and CD19 B cells. The transplant recipients were children given TCRalphabeta/CD19-depleted allogeneic hematopoietic cell grafts. Libraries were constructed by PCR. The run used an Illumina HiSeq 2500. To normalize quantification of the TCRbeta repertoire, the TCR libraries were built with molecular barcoding that relied on unique molecular identifiers. TCRdb applied fastp at Q25 and MiXCR to the public reads, then kept only in-frame beta chains. Each CDR3 protein gets just one entry, which takes the most common genes and DNA from the rows behind it. The sample table contains about 470,000 distinct CDR3 sequences; only one count was recorded for 43% of them. The ten top clones hold under 35% of the sample. The V end loses 1 base and the J end loses 12 bases, and a stretch of 10 bases separates them. From a lookup of the germline V gene (reference sequence), CDR1 and CDR2 are LGHDT and YNNKEL. The CDR3 starts with the cysteine, ends with the phenylalanine, and has 12 residues. Only the CDR3 region is kept as DNA, spanning 36 bases read in frame from base 1.

Sequencing used PBMCs, obtained before TCRalphabeta/CD19-depleted stem cell transplant. The chain links TRBV3-1 with TRBJ2-1; matching of 5 bases hints at TRBD2 as the D gene. This clonotype originated in a girl aged 2 to 9 with aplastic anemia, due to receive a stem cell transplant. The DNA sequence follows: TGTGCCAGCAGCCAAGGCTCTGGGAGGCAGTTCTTC. The encoded protein is CASSQGSGRQFF.